This T cell receptor beta chain was captured by sequencing in a study of CD4 T cell repertoires in COVID-19. The overall study: CFSE-low cells expanded about nine days with IL-2, then restimulated with other coronavirus spikes.

Comments on this clone: What it recognizes is unknown.

V was shortened by 2 bases and J by 1 base, with 6 bases between the two germline ends. The CDR3 is 15 amino acids. Germline V CDR1 and CDR2: MNHNS, SASEGT. Produced via immunoSEQ multiplex PCR; TCRdb's table is partial and in-frame only. The table shows 65,000 to 95,000 clones, with approximately 83% occurring only once. Whole-study findings and limits: Some SARS-CoV-2 clonotypes, between about 6.5 and 28%, recurred in SARS-CoV and/or HKU1 cultures.

The sample in question was CD4+ T cells from peripheral blood, obtained after recovery from COVID-19. This clonotype was obtained from a human donor who had COVID-19. This sequence joins TRBV6-1 and TRBJ2-6; TRBD1 is a possible D gene (5 bases). The CDR3 reads CASSEQGSGANVLTF. CDR3 bases: TGTGCCAGCAGTGAACAGGGATCTGGGGCCAACGTCCTGACTTTC.